One sample yielded the 27 T cell receptor beta chains listed below, sequenced in a study of cytomegalovirus exposure and HLA in healthy donors. The PCR ran on 60 Vbeta and 13 Jbeta primers. Repertoires were generated with immunoSEQ multiplex PCR, while TCRdb's copy carries only in-frame clones and drops some. The data show approximately 110,000 clones, with 77% seen just once and about 13% held by the top ten. The sequenced sample consisted of PBMCs. The receptor set was obtained from a woman in her thirties or forties in good health and CMV-seropositive.

The V gene is TRBV4-1, the J gene TRBJ1-5; perhaps TRBD1 as D (5 bases). CDR3 length equals 13 residues. V was shortened by 1 base and J by 7 bases, with 8 bases between the two germline ends. Germline assignment: CDR1 MGHRA and CDR2 YSYEKL. CDR3 coding DNA: TGCGCCAGCAGCCAAGTAAGGGGACAGCCCCAGCATTTT. Its translation is CASSQVRGQPQHF.

The chain employs TRBV6-1 and TRBJ1-6; TRBD1 agrees at 8 bases. After removal of 8 bases from V and 7 bases from J, the junction contained 10 bases not matched to a gene. Per germline, CDR1 MNHNS and CDR2 SASEGT. This CDR3 comprises 15 residues. CDR3: CASGGTQGENSPLHF. In nucleotides, the CDR3 is TGTGCCAGCGGGGGGACACAGGGGGAGAATTCACCCCTCCACTTT.

Comments on this clone: The CDR3 does not end in the conserved phenylalanine or tryptophan, so this is likely a read error. J is TRBJ2-7 and V is TRBV11-2; TRBD1 agrees at 8 bases. Germline V gene data show CDR1 as SGHAT and CDR2 as FQNNGV. V lost 6 bases and J lost 6; bases outside the gene matches: 7. The CDR3 runs to 13 residues. The CDR3 is CASSFSTGAEQYL. The DNA for the CDR3 is TGTGCCAGCAGTTTCTCGACAGGGGCCGAGCAGTACCTC.

This clone was recorded a few times. The rearrangement uses TRBV7-8 and TRBJ2-1; tentatively, D is TRBD1 (6 bases). Per the germline V gene, CDR1 is SGHVS and CDR2 is FQNEAQ. CDR3 length: 15 amino acids. Trimming stripped 5 bases from V and 2 bases from J, with 13 bases between. CDR3 sequence: CASSPFRTAYNEQFF. CDR3 DNA: TGTGCCAGCAGCCCGTTTCGGACAGCCTACAATGAGCAGTTCTTC.

This chain connects TRBV13 to TRBJ1-1; no definite D call. CDR1 is PRHDT, CDR2 FYEKMQ, per germline (reference sequence). This CDR3 spans 16 amino acids. V was shortened by 5 bases and J by 1 base, with 17 bases between the two germline ends. The CDR3 loop reads CASSPRASAKNTEAFF. The DNA for the CDR3 is TGTGCCAGCAGCCCGCGGGCTTCGGCTAAGAACACTGAAGCTTTCTTT.

The V call is TRBV5-4, the J call TRBJ2-5, with 15 nucleotides matching TRBD2. CDR3 length equals 16 residues. V lost 6 bases, J lost 1 base, and 4 bases stayed unmatched. CDR1 is SGHNT, CDR2 YYREEE, per germline (reference sequence). CDR3 in amino acids: CASTGTSGRSQETQYF. The CDR3 DNA follows: TGTGCCAGCACCGGGACTAGCGGGAGGTCCCAAGAGACCCAGTACTTC. The variable domain in full, with the rest retrieved from reference TRBV5-4 and TRBJ2-5, is ETGVTQSPTHLIKTRGQQVTLRCSSQSGHNTVSWYQQALGQGPQFIFQYYREEENGRGNFPPRFSGLQFPNYSSELNVNALELDDSALYLCASTGTSGRSQETQYFGPGTRLLVL.

V gene TRBV6-1 combines with J gene TRBJ2-5, with D possibly TRBD1 on 5 matching bases. The V and J ends lost 4 bases and 1 base respectively, with 7 bases between them. The CDR3 is 13 residues long. Germline assignment: CDR1 MNHNS and CDR2 SASEGT. CDR3 sequence reads: CASSVGAQETQYF. In DNA form, the CDR3 reads TGTGCCAGCAGTGTAGGGGCCCAAGAGACCCAGTACTTC.

V and J are TRBV7-8 and TRBJ1-1, with a tentative D call TRBD1 (5 bases). The CDR3 has 13 amino acids. CDR1 is SGHVS and CDR2 is FQNEAQ in the germline V gene. With 4 bases removed from V and 7 bases from J, the gap between germline ends came to 13 bases. The CDR3 protein is CASSSGTSSEAFF. The CDR3 DNA follows: TGTGCCAGCAGCTCCGGGACTTCAAGTGAAGCTTTCTTT.

The chain has TRBV19 and TRBJ2-1, with TRBD2 matching 8 bases. The germline V gene encodes CDR1 LNHDA and CDR2 SQIVND (reference sequence). Trimming cost V 3 bases and J 8 bases; bases outside gene matches: 9. The CDR3 covers 15 residues. The CDR3 DNA follows: TGTGCCAGTAGTATGGGCGGCGGGAGGACCCATGAGCAGTTCTTC. This codes for CASSMGGGRTHEQFF.

The chain employs TRBV6-1 and TRBJ2-3, with a tentative D call TRBD2 (5 bases). CDR1 and CDR2 from the germline V gene are MNHNS and SASEGT. CDR3 length: 13 residues. V shed 11 bases and J shed 1 base, with 13 bases lying between them. Written as DNA, the CDR3 is TGTGCCGCCATCCCCGGGGGCACAGATACGCAGTATTTT. Translation gives CAAIPGGTDTQYF.

In this sample, this clone turned up a few times. The V gene is TRBV5-6, the J gene TRBJ2-1, with 7 bases that match TRBD2. The ends lost 4 bases at V and 8 bases at J; junction bases unmatched: 12. The V gene's germline CDR1 is SGHDT and CDR2 YYEEEE. This CDR3 has 15 residues. The CDR3 is CASSMTSSPGDEQFF. CDR3 nucleotide sequence: TGTGCCAGCAGCATGACTAGCTCCCCCGGGGATGAGCAGTTCTTC.

The J gene is TRBJ1-1, the V gene TRBV30; TRBD1 is a possible D gene (5 bases). Between the trimmed V and J ends, which lost 4 bases and 3 bases, there was a span of 9 bases. CDR3 size: 12 residues. CDR1 and CDR2 from the germline V gene are GTSNPN and SVGIG (reference sequence). CDR3: CAWIGEDTEAFF. The CDR3 DNA is TGTGCCTGGATAGGGGAGGACACTGAAGCTTTCTTT.

The gene calls are TRBV30 and TRBJ1-1; possible D gene TRBD1, 5 bases. CDR1 and CDR2 (germline): GTSNPN, SVGIG (reference sequence). The V gene lost 1 base and the J gene lost 0 bases, with 15 bases spanning the gap. The CDR3 loop spans 16 amino acids. The CDR3 loop reads CAWSARDFSLNTEAFF. CDR3 DNA: TGTGCCTGGAGTGCGAGGGACTTTAGCTTGAACACTGAAGCTTTCTTT.

V is TRBV5-1 and J is TRBJ2-7; D is perhaps TRBD1 (6 bases). The CDR3 extends over 12 amino acids. V was cut by 2 bases and J by 4 bases, with 7 bases left in between. Germline V CDR1 and CDR2: SGHRS, YFSETQ. Written as DNA, the CDR3 is TGCGCCAGCAGCTTTCAGGGGTACGAGCAGTACTTC. This codes for CASSFQGYEQYF.

V gene TRBV19 combines with J gene TRBJ2-5; TRBD2 might be the D (6 bases). Trimming took off 4 bases at V and 3 bases at J, with 15 bases between the two ends. The CDR3 is 15 amino acids. From germline, CDR1 is LNHDA and CDR2 SQIVND (reference sequence). The DNA for the CDR3 is TGTGCCAGTAGTAGGGCGGGACCCTTAAAAGAGACCCAGTACTTC. The encoded protein is CASSRAGPLKETQYF. The entire variable domain, with the rest obtained from reference TRBV19 and TRBJ2-5, is as follows: DGGITQSPKYLFRKEGQNVTLSCEQNLNHDAMYWYRQDPGQGLRLIYYSQIVNDFQKGDIAEGYSVSREKKESFPLTVTSAQKNPTAFYLCASSRAGPLKETQYFGPGTRLLVL.

By share, this clone ranks as medium-sized. CDR3 DNA: TGCGCCAGCAGCCAAGGGGGGGGCCTTGCTTCTAATGAAAAACTGTTTTTT. Translated: CASSQGGGLASNEKLFF. This chain joins TRBV4-1 and TRBJ1-4; TRBD1 is a possible D gene (6 bases). The CDR3 loop spans 17 amino acids. V was pared by 1 base and J by 3 bases, with 15 bases between. From germline, CDR1 is MGHRA and CDR2 YSYEKL.

The gene calls are TRBV27 and TRBJ1-1, with 7 bases aligning to TRBD1. The trim removed 2 bases at V and 3 bases at J, leaving 6 bases unmatched. This CDR3 is 15 amino acids long. Germline values: CDR1 MNHEY, CDR2 SMNVEV (reference sequence). CDR3 bases: TGTGCCAGCAGTTTAGCCCAGGGGGGCGACACTGAAGCTTTCTTT. This translates into CASSLAQGGDTEAFF.

This clone came up once. V and J are TRBV5-4 and TRBJ1-2; 11 nucleotides agree with TRBD1. The CDR3 length is 15 residues. Trimming at V came to 3 bases and at J to 8 bases, leaving 9 bases not matched to a gene. Per the germline V gene, CDR1 is SGHNT and CDR2 is YYREEE (reference sequence). CDR3 loop: CASSSPLGQGGGYTF. Here the CDR3 DNA reads TGTGCCAGCAGCTCGCCGCTGGGACAGGGGGGGGGCTACACCTTC.

This clone showed up just once. This chain connects TRBV27 to TRBJ1-2, with 7 positions matching TRBD1. CDR3 length: 17 residues. In germline, CDR1 is MNHEY, CDR2 SMNVEV (reference sequence). V lost 4 bases and J lost 4; bases outside the gene matches: 15. CDR3 protein: CASSSTNDLRTGYGYTF. DNA of the CDR3: TGTGCCAGCAGTTCAACCAACGATCTCAGGACAGGCTATGGCTACACCTTC.

The rearrangement uses TRBV7-6 and TRBJ2-1; D is perhaps TRBD1 (6 bases). CDR3 length equals 16 residues. The V gene lost 6 bases and the J gene lost 9 bases, with 24 bases spanning the gap. Per germline, CDR1 SGHVS and CDR2 FNYEAQ. The CDR3 sequence: CASRSISVGAQGEQFF. CDR3 sequence (DNA): TGTGCCAGCAGATCCATTAGTGTGGGGGCTCAGGGTGAGCAGTTCTTC.

V usage is TRBV2 and J usage is TRBJ1-5, with D possibly being TRBD1 (6 bases). CDR1 is SNHLY, CDR2 FYNNEI, per germline. V gave up 2 bases and J gave up 3 bases, with 8 bases separating them. The CDR3 runs to 14 residues. The CDR3 nucleotides are TGTGCCAGCAGTGAAACAGGGTTCAATCAGCCCCAGCATTTT. Translating gives CASSETGFNQPQHF.

Comment on this clone: At the DNA level, this CDR3 is encoded by other sequences in the same sample as well. The J gene is TRBJ2-7, the V gene TRBV2; D is possibly TRBD1 (6 bases). This CDR3 spans 12 amino acids. Germline V gives CDR1 SNHLY, CDR2 FYNNEI. V was shortened by 5 bases and J by 3 bases, with 8 bases between the two germline ends. CDR3 nucleotide sequence: TGTGCCAGCAGTCTACAGGGCTACGAGCAGTACTTC. Its protein is CASSLQGYEQYF.

J is TRBJ2-5 and V is TRBV9, with 10 positions matching TRBD2. J gave up 4 bases and V 4 bases, and 7 bases lay outside the gene matches. The CDR3 runs 15 residues. From germline, CDR1 is SGDLS and CDR2 YYNGEE. CDR3 coding DNA: TGTGCCAGCAGCTTCGGACTAGCGGAGGGAGAGACCCAGTACTTC. The encoded protein is CASSFGLAEGETQYF.

J is TRBJ1-5 and V is TRBV10-1, with D perhaps matching TRBD1 (6 bases). This CDR3 has 19 residues. CDR1 and CDR2 (germline): WNHNN, SYGVQD (reference sequence). V was cut by 0 bases and J by 0 bases, with 18 bases left in between. The CDR3 region has the DNA TGCGCCAGCAGTGAGTCAAGCCGGGGGGGGCTAGGTAGCAATCAGCCCCAGCATTTT. Amino acids: CASSESSRGGLGSNQPQHF.

The gene calls are TRBV10-2 and TRBJ2-7, with D possibly being TRBD1 (5 bases). The CDR3 extends over 12 amino acids. Trimming removed 7 bases from V and 1 base from J, with 8 bases in between. Germline loops: CDR1 WSHSY, CDR2 SAAADI. The CDR3 loop reads CASTDTSYEQYF. CDR3 in DNA: TGCGCCAGCACGGACACATCCTACGAGCAGTACTTC.

The chain recombines TRBV5-1 with TRBJ2-7, with 7 bases matching TRBD1. The CDR3 has 14 amino acids. The V and J ends lost 1 base and 5 bases, in that order; junction bases with no gene match: 6. Germline assignment: CDR1 SGHRS and CDR2 YFSETQ. In DNA, the CDR3 is TGCGCCAGCAGCTTGTGGGACAGTTCGAACGAGCAGTACTTC. It encodes CASSLWDSSNEQYF.

This clone appeared a few times. The V and J genes are TRBV6-6 and TRBJ2-3; 8 bases are a match to TRBD2. The junction had 3 bases not matched to a gene; V was cut back by 0 bases and J by 4 bases. The length of the CDR3 is 15 residues. The V gene's germline CDR1 is MNHNY and CDR2 SVGAGI (reference sequence). CDR3 in DNA: TGTGCCAGCAGTTACTCGACTAGCGTATCAGATACGCAGTATTTT. Translating gives CASSYSTSVSDTQYF.